The clone carrying this T cell receptor (beta chain) was detected only once. The record originates from a study of T cell changes during pregnancy in multiple sclerosis. CDR1 MNHEY and CDR2 SVGAGI come from the germline V gene. The CDR3 has 13 amino acids. Trimming stripped 6 bases from V and 0 bases from J, with 8 bases between. Method: immunoSEQ multiplex PCR; TCRdb's copy keeps in-frame clones and lacks some. Of over 35,000 clones listed, 91% were seen once; the top ten hold roughly 0.45%. The sequencing here drew on CD4+ T cells from peripheral blood mononuclear cells, taken in the third trimester of pregnancy. V usage is TRBV6-5 and J usage is TRBJ1-1; D remains ambiguous. The TCR originated in a female donor in good health, enrolled as a control in a pregnancy study. In DNA form, the CDR3 reads TGTGCCAGCAGAGTACTAATGAACACTGAAGCTTTCTTT. This encodes CASRVLMNTEAFF.